This entry concerns a single TCR beta chain. This clonotype was recorded a few times. This clone's antigen is unknown. Base qualities are not recorded, but no much larger clone differs from it by a single base. The data derive from a study of naive and memory T cell subsets (dated by TCRdb to about 2017). With respect to the entire study: An open-source, UMI-based TCR alpha and beta sequencing pipeline was applied to sorted naive and memory peripheral blood T cell subsets. IgG serology results and the functional CMV T cell responses were in complete agreement. RNA was DNase-treated and reverse transcribed with TCR constant-region primers, mostly using SuperScript III.

What the work shows at the level of the full study, not this receptor alone: The repertoire findings for the naive and memory subsets could not be validated against a ground truth, as none was available. Clonotypes were defined as single alpha or beta chain sequences, not paired alpha/beta receptors. RNA-based TCR counts may be affected by expression changes linked to T cell activation and differentiation. The abundance of TCRs followed a power law with an exponent that differed between naive and memory subsets yet stayed consistent across the three individuals. In both CD4 and CD8 cells, the Gini index increased while Shannon and inverse Simpson diversity decreased from naive through CM, EM and EMRA. Following error correction, more than 95% of naive TCR sequences occurred only once, which made naive abundance distributions much steeper than those of memory subsets.

Libraries came from UMI-ligation and nested PCR. The beta constant-region primer consisted of an equimolar mixture of two oligonucleotides that together covered TRBC1 and TRBC2. T4 RNA ligase 1 ligated a single-stranded oligonucleotide carrying the SP2 primer and a 12-nucleotide UMI to the cDNA 3' end. The ligated cDNA went through four rounds of PCR with nested alpha and beta constant-region primers together with the SP2 primer. Incubation of the ligation reaction lasted about 20-25 hours at 16 degrees C. To avoid over-amplification, PCR2 was usually performed as a SYBR Green qPCR and halted once a predetermined threshold was reached. Every purification after the first one was done using Agencourt AMPure XP magnetic beads. Library amounts were measured by Qubit and library quality was assessed on a TapeStation, where the main peak was expected at around 650 bp. Pooled libraries were sequenced on an Illumina MiSeq using v2 2x251 paired-end kits, and typically roughly 0.85-2.1 million reads were obtained per sample. Libraries were pooled at approximately 3.6 nM per sample, and roughly 4.5-7.5% PhiX was added to improve cluster recognition. Per the source publication's procedure: Using tag matching that tolerated one base-pair mismatch, Decombinator assigned V and J genes to FASTQ reads that had been processed by Demultiplexor. UMIs were used by Collapsinator to correct both sequencing errors and frequency errors arising from PCR heterogeneity. TCRs were translated and CDR3s were extracted from the conserved cysteine to the FGXG phenylalanine by CDR3Translator, with non-productive sequences being flagged. Gini, Shannon entropy and inverse Simpson indices were calculated on repertoires subsampled to equal numbers of UMI-defined TCRs. Within the linear range, a power law was fitted to clonotype abundance distributions using maximum likelihood. On one naive CD8 sample, the pipeline and MIGEC gave similar UMI counts, unique TCR numbers and clonal distributions. Repertoires were searched for some 7,000 CMV-associated CDR3 sequences compiled from VDJdb and a published dataset. The public reads were quality trimmed at Q25 with fastp and then assembled into clones with MiXCR by TCRdb, keeping productive beta chains. Rows with a matching CDR3 protein are joined into one entry that keeps the most common DNA and genes. TCRdb's processing, not the authors' own work, is the source of the V and J calls. The sample profile shows 77,000 or so distinct CDR3 sequences; over 10% of them were found once. The ten largest clones represent 0.9% to 1% of the sample.

The CDR3 goes from the cysteine to the phenylalanine over 15 residues. Left in the record is the CDR3 DNA by itself, 45 bases read in frame from the first base. V has 5 bases trimmed and J has 3 bases trimmed; junction bases matching no gene number 7. From the second PCR step on, the TCR alpha and beta chain libraries were amplified in separate reactions. CMV status of each donor was established by measuring IFNgamma production from CD4+ T cells after fresh PBMCs were stimulated overnight with CMV viral lysate. Miltenyi beads were used first to positively select CD4 T cells, and CD8 T cells were then positively selected from the CD4-negative fraction. Cells were stained for CD3, CD4, CD8, CD45RA, CD27 and a live/dead dye and were sorted on a BD Aria II into four subsets based on CD45RA and CD27. A few healthy volunteers provided blood, and each donor's sample was split into CD4 and CD8 T cells and then further divided into four differentiation subsets. Roughly 120 ml of peripheral blood was collected from each donor, and PBMC were isolated from the blood using Ficoll-Paque PLUS density-gradient centrifugation. Sorted cells were lysed in RLT buffer, and RNA was extracted with a Qiagen RNeasy kit and stored at -80°C.

This clonotype was obtained from a human donor in good health. The chain is made from TRBV12-3 or TRBV12-4 and TRBJ1-1; a stretch of 9 junction bases matches TRBD1. Sequences were obtained from central memory CD4+ T cells from blood. The intended sense of this specimen's cell subset or site label: central memory, CD45RA- CD27+. The sequence in DNA is TGTGCCAGCAGTAAGGGACAGGGTCTGGACACTGAAGCTTTCTTT. Its product reads: CASSKGQGLDTEAFF.